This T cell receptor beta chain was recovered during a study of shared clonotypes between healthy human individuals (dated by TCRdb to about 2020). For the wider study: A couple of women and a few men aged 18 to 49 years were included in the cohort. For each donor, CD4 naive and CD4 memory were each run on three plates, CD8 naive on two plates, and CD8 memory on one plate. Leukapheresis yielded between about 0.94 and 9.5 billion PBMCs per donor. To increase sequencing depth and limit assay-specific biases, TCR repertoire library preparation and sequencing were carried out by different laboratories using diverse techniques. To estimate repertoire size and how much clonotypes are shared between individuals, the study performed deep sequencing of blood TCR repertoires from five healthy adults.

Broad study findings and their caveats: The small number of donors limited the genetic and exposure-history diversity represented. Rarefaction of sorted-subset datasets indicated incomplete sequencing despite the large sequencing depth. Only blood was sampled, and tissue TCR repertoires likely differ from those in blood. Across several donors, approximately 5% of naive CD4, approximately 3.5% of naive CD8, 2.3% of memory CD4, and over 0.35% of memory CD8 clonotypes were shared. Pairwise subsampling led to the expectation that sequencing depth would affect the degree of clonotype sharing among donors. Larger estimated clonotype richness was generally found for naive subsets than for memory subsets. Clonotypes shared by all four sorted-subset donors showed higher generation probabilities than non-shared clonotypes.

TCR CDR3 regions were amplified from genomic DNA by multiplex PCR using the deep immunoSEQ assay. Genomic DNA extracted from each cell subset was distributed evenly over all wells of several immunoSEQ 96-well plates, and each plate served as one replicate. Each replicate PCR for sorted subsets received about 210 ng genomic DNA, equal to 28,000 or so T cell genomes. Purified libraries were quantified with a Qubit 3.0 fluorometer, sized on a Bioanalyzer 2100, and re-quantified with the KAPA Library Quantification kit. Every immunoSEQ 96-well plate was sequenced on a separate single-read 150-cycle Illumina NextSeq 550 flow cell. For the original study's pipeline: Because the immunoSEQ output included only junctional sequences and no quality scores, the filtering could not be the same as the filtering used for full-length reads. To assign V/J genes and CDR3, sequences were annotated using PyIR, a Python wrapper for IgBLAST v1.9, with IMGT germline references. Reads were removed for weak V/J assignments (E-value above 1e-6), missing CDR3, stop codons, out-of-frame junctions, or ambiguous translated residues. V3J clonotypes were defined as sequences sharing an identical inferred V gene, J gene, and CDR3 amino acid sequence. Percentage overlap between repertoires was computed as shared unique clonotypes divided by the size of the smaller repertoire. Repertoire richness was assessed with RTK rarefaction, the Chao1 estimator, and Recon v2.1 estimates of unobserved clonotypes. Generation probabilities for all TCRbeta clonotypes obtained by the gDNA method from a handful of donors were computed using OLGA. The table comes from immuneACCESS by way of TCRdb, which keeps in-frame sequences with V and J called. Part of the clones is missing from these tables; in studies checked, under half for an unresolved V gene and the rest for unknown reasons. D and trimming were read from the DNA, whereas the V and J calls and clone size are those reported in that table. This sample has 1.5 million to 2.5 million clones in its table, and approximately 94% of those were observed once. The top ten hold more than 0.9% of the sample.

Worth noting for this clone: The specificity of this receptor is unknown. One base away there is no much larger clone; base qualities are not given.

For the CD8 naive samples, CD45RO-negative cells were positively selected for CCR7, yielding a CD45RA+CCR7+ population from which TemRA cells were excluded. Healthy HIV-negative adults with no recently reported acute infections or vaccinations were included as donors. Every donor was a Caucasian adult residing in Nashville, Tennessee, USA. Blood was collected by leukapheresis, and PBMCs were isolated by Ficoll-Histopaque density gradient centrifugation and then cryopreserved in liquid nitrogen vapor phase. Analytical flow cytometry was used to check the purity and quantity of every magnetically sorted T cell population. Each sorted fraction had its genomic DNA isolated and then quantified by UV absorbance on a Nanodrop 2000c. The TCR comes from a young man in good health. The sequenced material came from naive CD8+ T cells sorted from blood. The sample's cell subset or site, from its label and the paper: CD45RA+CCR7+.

The CDR3 corresponds to CASWRDQTNTGELFF. The DNA sequence is given as TGTGCCAGCTGGAGAGATCAGACAAACACCGGGGAGCTGTTTTTT. Rearrangement joined TRBV7-9 to TRBJ2-2, with the D gene not clear enough to name. V is reduced by 8 bases and J by 2 bases, leaving a spacing of 15 bases between them. Via the germline V gene (reference sequence), CDR1 is SEHNR and CDR2 FQNEAQ. Reading from cysteine to phenylalanine, the CDR3 counts 15 amino acids. The retained sequence is limited to the CDR3, 45 bases, with the frame set at the first base.